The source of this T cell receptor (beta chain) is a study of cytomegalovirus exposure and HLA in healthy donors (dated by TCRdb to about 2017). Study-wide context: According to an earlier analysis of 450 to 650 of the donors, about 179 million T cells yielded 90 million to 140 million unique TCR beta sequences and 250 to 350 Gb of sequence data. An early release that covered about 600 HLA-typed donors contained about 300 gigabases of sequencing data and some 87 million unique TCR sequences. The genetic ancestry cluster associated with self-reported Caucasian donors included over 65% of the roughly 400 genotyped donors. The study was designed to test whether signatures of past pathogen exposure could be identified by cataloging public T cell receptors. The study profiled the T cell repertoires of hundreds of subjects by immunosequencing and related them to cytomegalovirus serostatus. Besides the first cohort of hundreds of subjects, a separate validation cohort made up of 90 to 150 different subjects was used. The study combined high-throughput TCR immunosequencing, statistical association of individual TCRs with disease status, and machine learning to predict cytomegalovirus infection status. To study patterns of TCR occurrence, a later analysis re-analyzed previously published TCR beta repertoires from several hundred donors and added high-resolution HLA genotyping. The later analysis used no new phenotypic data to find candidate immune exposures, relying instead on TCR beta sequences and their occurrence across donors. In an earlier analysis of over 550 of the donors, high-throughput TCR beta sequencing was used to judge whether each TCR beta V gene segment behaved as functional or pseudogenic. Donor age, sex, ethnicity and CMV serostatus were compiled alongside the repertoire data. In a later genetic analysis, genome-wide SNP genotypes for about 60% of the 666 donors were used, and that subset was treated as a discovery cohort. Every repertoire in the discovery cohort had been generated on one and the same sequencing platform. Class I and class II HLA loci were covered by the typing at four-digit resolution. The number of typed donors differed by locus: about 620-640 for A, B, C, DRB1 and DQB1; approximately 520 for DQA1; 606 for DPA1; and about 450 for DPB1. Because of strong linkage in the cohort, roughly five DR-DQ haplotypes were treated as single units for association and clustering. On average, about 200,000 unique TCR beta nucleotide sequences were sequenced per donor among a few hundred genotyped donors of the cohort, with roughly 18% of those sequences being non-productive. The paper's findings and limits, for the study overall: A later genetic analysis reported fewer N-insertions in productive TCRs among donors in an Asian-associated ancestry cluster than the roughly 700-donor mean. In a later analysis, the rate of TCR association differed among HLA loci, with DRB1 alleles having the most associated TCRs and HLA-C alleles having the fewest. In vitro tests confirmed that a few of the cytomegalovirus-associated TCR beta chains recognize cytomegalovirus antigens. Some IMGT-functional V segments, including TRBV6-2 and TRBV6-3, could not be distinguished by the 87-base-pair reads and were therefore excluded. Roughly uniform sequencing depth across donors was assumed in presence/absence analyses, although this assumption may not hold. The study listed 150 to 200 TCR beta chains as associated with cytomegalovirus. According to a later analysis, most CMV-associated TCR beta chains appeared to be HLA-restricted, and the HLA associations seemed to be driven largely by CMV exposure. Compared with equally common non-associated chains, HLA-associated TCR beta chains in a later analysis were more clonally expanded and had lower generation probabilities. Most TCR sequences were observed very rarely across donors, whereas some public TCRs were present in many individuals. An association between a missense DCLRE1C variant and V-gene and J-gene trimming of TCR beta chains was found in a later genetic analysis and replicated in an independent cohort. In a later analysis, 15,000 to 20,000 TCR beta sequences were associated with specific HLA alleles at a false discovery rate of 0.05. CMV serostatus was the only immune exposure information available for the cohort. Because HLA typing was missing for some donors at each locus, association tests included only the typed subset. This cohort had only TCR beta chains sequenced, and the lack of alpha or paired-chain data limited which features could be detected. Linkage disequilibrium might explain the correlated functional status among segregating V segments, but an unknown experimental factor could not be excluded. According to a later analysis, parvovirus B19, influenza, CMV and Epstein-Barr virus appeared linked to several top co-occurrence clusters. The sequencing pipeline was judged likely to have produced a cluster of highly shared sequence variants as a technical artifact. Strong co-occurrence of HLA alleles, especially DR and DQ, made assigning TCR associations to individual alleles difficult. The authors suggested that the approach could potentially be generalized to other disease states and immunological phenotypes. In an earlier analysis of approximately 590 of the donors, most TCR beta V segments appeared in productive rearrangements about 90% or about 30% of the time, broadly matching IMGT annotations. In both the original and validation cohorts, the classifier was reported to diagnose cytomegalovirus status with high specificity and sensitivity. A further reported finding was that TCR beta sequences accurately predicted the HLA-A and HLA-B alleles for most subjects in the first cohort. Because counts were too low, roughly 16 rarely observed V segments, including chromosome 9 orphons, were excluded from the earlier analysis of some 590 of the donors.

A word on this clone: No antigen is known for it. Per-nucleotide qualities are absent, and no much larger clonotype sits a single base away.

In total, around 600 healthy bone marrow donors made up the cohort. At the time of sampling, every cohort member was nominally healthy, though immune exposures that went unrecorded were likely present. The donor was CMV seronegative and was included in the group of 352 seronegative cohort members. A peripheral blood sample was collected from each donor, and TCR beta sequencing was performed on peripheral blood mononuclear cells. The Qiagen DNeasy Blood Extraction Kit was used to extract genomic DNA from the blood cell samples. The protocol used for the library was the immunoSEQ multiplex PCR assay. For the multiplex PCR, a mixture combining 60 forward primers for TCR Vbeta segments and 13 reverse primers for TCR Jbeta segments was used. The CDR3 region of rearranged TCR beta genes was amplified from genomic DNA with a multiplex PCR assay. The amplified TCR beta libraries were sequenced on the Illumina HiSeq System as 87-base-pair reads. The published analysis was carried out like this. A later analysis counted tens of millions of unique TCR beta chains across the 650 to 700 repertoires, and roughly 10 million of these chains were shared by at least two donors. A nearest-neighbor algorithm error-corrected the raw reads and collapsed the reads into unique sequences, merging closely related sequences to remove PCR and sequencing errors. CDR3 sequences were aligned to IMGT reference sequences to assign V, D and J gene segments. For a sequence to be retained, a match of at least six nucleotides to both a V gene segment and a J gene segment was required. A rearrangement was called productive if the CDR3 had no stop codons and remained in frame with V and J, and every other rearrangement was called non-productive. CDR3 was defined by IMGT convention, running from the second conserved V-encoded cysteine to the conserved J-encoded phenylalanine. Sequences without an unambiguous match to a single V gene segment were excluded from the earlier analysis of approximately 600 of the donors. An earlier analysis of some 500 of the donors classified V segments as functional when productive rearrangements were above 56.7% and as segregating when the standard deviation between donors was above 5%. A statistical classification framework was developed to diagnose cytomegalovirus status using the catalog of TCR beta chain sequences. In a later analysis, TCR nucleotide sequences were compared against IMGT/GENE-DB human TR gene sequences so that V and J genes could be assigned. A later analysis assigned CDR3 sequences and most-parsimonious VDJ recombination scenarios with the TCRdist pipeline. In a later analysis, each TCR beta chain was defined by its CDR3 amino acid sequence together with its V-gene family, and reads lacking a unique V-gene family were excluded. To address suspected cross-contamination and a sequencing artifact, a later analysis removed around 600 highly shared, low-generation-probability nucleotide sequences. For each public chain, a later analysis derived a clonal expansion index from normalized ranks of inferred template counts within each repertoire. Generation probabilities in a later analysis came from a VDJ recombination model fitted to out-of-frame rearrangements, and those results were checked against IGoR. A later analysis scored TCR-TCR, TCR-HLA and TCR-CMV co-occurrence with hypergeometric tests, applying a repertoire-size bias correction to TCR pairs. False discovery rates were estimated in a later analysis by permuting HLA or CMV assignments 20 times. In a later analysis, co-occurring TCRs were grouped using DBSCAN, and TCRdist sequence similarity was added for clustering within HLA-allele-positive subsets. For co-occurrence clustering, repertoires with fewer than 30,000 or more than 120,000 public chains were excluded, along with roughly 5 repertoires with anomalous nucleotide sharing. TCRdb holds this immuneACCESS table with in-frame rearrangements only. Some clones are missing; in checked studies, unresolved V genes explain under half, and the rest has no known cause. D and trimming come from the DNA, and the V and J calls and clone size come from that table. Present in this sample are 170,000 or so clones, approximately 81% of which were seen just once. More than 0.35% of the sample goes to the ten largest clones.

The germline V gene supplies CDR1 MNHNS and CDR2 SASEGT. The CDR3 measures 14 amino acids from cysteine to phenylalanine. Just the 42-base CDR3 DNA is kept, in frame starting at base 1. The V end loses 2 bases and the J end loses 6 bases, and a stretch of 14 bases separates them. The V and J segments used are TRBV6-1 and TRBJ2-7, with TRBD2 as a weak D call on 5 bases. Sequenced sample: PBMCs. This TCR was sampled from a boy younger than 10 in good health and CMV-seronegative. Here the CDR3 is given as CASSESRAGGEQYF. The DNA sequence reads TGTGCCAGCAGTGAATCCCGGGCCGGAGGCGAGCAGTACTTC.